Listed below are T cell receptor beta chains from one sample, sequenced in a study of identical twins. TCRdb called the 5' RACE reads again in MiXCR, with one record for every CDR3 protein. The data contain roughly 720,000 distinct CDR3 sequences, roughly 18% of them singletons. The same data also went into a second study, on T cells expressing NK-cell markers.

Sequencing was carried out using PBMCs. These receptors came from a woman between 18 and 29 years old in good health. The CDR3 runs from the conserved cysteine through the conserved F or W. Each record gives: J gene, V gene, D gene, clone size, CDR3 protein, CDR3 DNA. The D gene is left open where the match is weak. Size is stated for part of the rows, as once, few or many counts, or as a class when the clone is expanded.

TRBJ1-5,TRBV4-1,NA,NA,CASSQEANQPQHF,TGCGCCAGCAGCCAAGAGGCCAATCAGCCCCAGCATTTT
TRBJ2-1,TRBV12-3/TRBV12-4,TRBD2,NA,CASSPNAGGPNNEQFF,TGTGCCAGCAGTCCGAACGCGGGGGGACCCAACAATGAGCAGTTCTTC
TRBJ2-1,TRBV5-1,NA,NA,CATAKDGYNEQFF,TGCGCCACCGCGAAGGACGGTTACAATGAGCAGTTCTTC
TRBJ1-2,TRBV20-1,NA,few,CSASPGAGYTF,TGCAGTGCTAGTCCCGGGGCTGGCTACACCTTC
TRBJ2-7,TRBV10-3,NA,few,CAISNWGEQYF,TGTGCCATCAGTAATTGGGGGGAGCAGTACTTC
TRBJ2-1,TRBV7-9,NA,few,CASSALASAQFF,TGTGCCAGCAGCGCGCTAGCTTCGGCGCAGTTCTTC
TRBJ1-1,TRBV12-3/TRBV12-4,NA,few,CASSLFPGHGAFF,TGTGCCAGCAGTTTATTCCCCGGACATGGAGCTTTCTTT
TRBJ2-1,TRBV9,NA,NA,CASSPAKKNLVF,TGTGCCAGCAGCCCCGCAAAGAAAAACTTGGTCTTC
TRBJ2-3,TRBV18,NA,NA,CASSPRPTPRTDTQYF,TGTGCCAGCTCACCAAGACCGACCCCCCGCACAGATACGCAGTATTTT
TRBJ2-3,TRBV27,TRBD2,NA,CASSSPGTTTLNTQYF,TGTGCCAGCAGTTCCCCCGGGACTACGACACTTAATACGCAGTATTTT
TRBJ2-1,TRBV14,NA,NA,CASSVGRGEQFF,TGTGCCAGCAGCGTGGGACGAGGTGAGCAGTTCTTC
TRBJ1-1,TRBV6-1,NA,NA,CASRLQVNTEAFF,TGTGCCAGCAGACTACAAGTAAACACTGAAGCTTTCTTT
TRBJ2-7,TRBV20-1,TRBD2,NA,CSAKKPLLAGVEQYF,TGCAGTGCTAAGAAACCGCTACTAGCGGGAGTCGAGCAGTACTTC
TRBJ2-7,TRBV12-3/TRBV12-4,NA,NA,CASSLRVSYFDEQYF,TGTGCCAGCAGCCTACGGGTTAGCTACTTCGACGAGCAGTACTTC
TRBJ2-3,TRBV12-3/TRBV12-4,TRBD2,NA,CASRSSGRPDTQYF,TGTGCCAGCAGATCTAGCGGGAGGCCAGATACGCAGTATTTT
TRBJ2-1,TRBV20-1,TRBD2,NA,CSASTSGRDEQFF,TGCAGTGCTAGTACTAGCGGGCGCGATGAGCAGTTCTTC
TRBJ2-7,TRBV6-2/TRBV6-3,NA,NA,CASSYRPLREQYF,TGTGCCAGCAGTTACAGGCCTCTACGAGAGCAGTACTTC
TRBJ2-1,TRBV18,TRBD1,NA,CASSPLLPGQGRDEQFF,TGTGCCAGCTCACCACTGTTACCCGGACAGGGGCGAGATGAGCAGTTCTTC
TRBJ2-7,TRBV7-2,NA,few,CASSLAAQGTYEQYF,TGTGCCAGCAGCTTAGCGGCGCAGGGTACCTACGAGCAGTACTTC
TRBJ2-4,TRBV12-3/TRBV12-4,NA,NA,CASSPSGDIQYF,TGTGCCAGCAGCCCTAGTGGGGACATTCAGTACTTC
TRBJ2-7,TRBV6-5,TRBD2,NA,CASSYLSGRAYEQYF,TGTGCCAGCAGTTACCTAAGCGGGAGGGCCTACGAGCAGTACTTC
TRBJ1-3,TRBV12-3/TRBV12-4,NA,NA,CASSLQGRGNTIYF,TGTGCCAGCAGTCTTCAAGGGAGAGGAAACACCATATATTTT
TRBJ2-1,TRBV4-3,TRBD1,NA,CASSQDRDRGYNEQFF,TGCGCCAGCAGCCAAGATCGGGACAGGGGTTACAATGAGCAGTTCTTC
TRBJ2-1,TRBV5-1,TRBD2,many,CASSQRGISNEQFF,TGCGCCAGCAGCCAGCGGGGGATTAGTAATGAGCAGTTCTTC
TRBJ2-2,TRBV10-2,NA,NA,CASSESTYTGELFF,TGCGCCAGCAGTGAGTCCACTTACACCGGGGAGCTGTTTTTT
TRBJ1-1,TRBV12-3/TRBV12-4,NA,many,CASSLWQGTWTEAFF,TGTGCCAGCAGTTTATGGCAGGGGACGTGGACTGAAGCTTTCTTT
TRBJ2-3,TRBV6-1,TRBD1,NA,CASSETGFADTQYF,TGTGCCAGCAGCGAGACAGGGTTCGCAGATACGCAGTATTTT
TRBJ2-2,TRBV12-3/TRBV12-4,TRBD2,few,CASRLRAGGVNTGELFF,TGTGCCAGCAGGTTAAGAGCGGGAGGGGTAAACACCGGGGAGCTGTTTTTT
TRBJ1-1,TRBV6-1,NA,few,CASSRDGGGTEAFF,TGTGCCAGCAGTCGGGACGGCGGGGGGACTGAAGCTTTCTTT
TRBJ1-1,TRBV29-1,NA,few,CSVWPRHMNTEAFF,TGCAGCGTTTGGCCCAGACACATGAACACTGAAGCTTTCTTT
TRBJ2-2,TRBV5-1,TRBD1,few,CASSGTGRDTGELFF,TGCGCCAGCAGCGGGACAGGGCGCGACACCGGGGAGCTGTTTTTT
TRBJ2-1,TRBV9,TRBD2,few,CASSASGYYNEQFF,TGTGCCAGCAGCGCTAGCGGGTACTACAATGAGCAGTTCTTC
TRBJ2-1,TRBV6-1,TRBD2,few,CASTSGTSGLGEQFF,TGTGCCAGCACCTCCGGGACTAGCGGCTTGGGTGAGCAGTTCTTC
TRBJ2-7,TRBV6-1,NA,few,CASSESGPLVAYEQYF,TGTGCCAGCAGTGAATCTGGACCCCTCGTAGCCTACGAGCAGTACTTC
TRBJ1-1,TRBV7-2,NA,few,CASSSSRGTEAFF,TGTGCCAGCAGCTCCAGCCGGGGGACTGAAGCTTTCTTT
TRBJ2-1,TRBV7-9,NA,few,CASSFKAKYNEQFF,TGTGCCAGCAGCTTCAAGGCCAAGTACAATGAGCAGTTCTTC
TRBJ1-5,TRBV7-9,NA,few,CASSSGVGNQPQHF,TGTGCCAGCAGCTCGGGGGTGGGGAACCAGCCCCAGCATTTT
TRBJ1-5,TRBV20-1,NA,few,CSARDNRAGSNQPQHF,TGCAGTGCTAGAGATAACAGGGCGGGGAGCAATCAGCCCCAGCATTTT
TRBJ1-5,TRBV9,NA,few,CASSVGALKPQHF,TGTGCCAGCAGCGTGGGGGCTCTCAAGCCCCAGCATTTT